The sequence of this TCR beta chain was determined in a study of shared clonotypes between healthy human individuals. Study-wide points: Estimated richness was generally greater in naive than memory subsets. When compared with the clonotypes that were shared by all four sorted-subset donors, the non-shared clonotypes turned out to have lower generation probabilities.

The CDR3 contains 12 residues. CDR1 SNHLY and CDR2 FYNNEI come from the germline V gene. V was cut by 7 bases and J by 6 bases, with 12 bases left in between. CD45RO negativity and positive selection for CCR7 defined naive CD8 cells, a population that excluded terminally differentiated effector memory CD45RA+ cells. Donors comprised healthy HIV-negative adults lacking recent acute infections or vaccinations. Per the original data handling: Filtering differed, since immunoSEQ gave only junction sequences and no quality scores. Sequencing was performed with immunoSEQ multiplex PCR; in TCRdb, only in-frame clones are kept and a portion is missing. V, J and clone size are those of that table, while D and trimming were read from the DNA. The sample has some 2.1 million clones; 93% are singletons. Remarks on this clone: Its antigen is as yet unknown.

Sequenced material: naive CD8+ T cells from PBMCs. This TCR was recovered from a man between 18 and 29 years old in good health. Some clones in this sample may be carry-over from other donors' samples. The chain employs TRBV2 and TRBJ1-2; D possibly corresponds to TRBD1 (6 bases). This chain's CDR3 is CASNRGGDGYTF. Here the CDR3 DNA reads TGTGCCAGCAATAGAGGGGGGGATGGCTACACCTTC.